A single sample is the source of the 26 T cell receptor beta chains below, sequenced in a study of T cell repertoires in cytomegalovirus infection. TCRdb recomputed calls from the reads with MiXCR, one row per CDR3 protein. The table records approximately 300,000 distinct CDR3 sequences, 25% to 30% of them present only once. These TCRs' antigens remain unknown. This material consisted of cultured PBMCs, taken from culture after CMV antigen stimulation. The receptors shown here come from a human donor in good health (CMV status not recorded). Some clones in this sample may be carry-over from other donors' samples.

The rearrangement joins TRBV6-1 to TRBJ1-2, with 10 bases that match TRBD1. CDR1 and CDR2 (germline): MNHNS, SASEGT. This CDR3 is built from 13 residues. J was trimmed by 7 bases and V by 7 bases; bases with no gene match: 6. The CDR3 spells CASMRTGGTGYTF. The DNA of the CDR3 is TGTGCCAGCATGAGGACAGGGGGTACTGGCTACACCTTC.

This chain connects TRBV5-1 to TRBJ1-1; D gene unclear. The V and J ends lost 4 bases and 7 bases respectively, with 14 bases between them. The CDR3 is made up of 13 amino acids. Germline V gene data show CDR1 as SGHRS and CDR2 as YFSETQ. The CDR3 spells CASSPSEAREAFF. For the CDR3, the DNA is TGCGCCAGCAGCCCCTCAGAAGCTCGTGAAGCTTTCTTT.

This clonotype has more than one count but fewer than ten. The chain uses TRBV6-4 and TRBJ1-5; D ambiguous. Germline CDR1 MRHNA, CDR2 SNTAGT. The germline V and J ends were trimmed by 5 bases and 4 bases, with 15 bases remaining between them. The CDR3 is 15 residues long. Here the CDR3 DNA reads TGTGCCAGCAGTATTCCGGGAGAAACTAATCAGCCCCAGCATTTT. It is translated as CASSIPGETNQPQHF.

This sequence joins TRBV7-3 and TRBJ2-7; 7 positions agree with TRBD1. The CDR3 contains 13 residues. The junction had 1 base not matched to a gene; V was cut back by 0 bases and J by 5 bases. Germline CDR1 SGHTA, CDR2 FQGTGA. This chain's CDR3 is CASSLTTGDEQYF. CDR3 bases: TGTGCCAGCAGCTTAACTACAGGGGACGAGCAGTACTTC.

This clonotype was counted a few times. The chain is built from TRBV4-2 and TRBJ1-1; D is unclear. The germline V and J ends were trimmed by 6 bases and 4 bases, with 21 bases remaining between them. This CDR3 contains 16 residues. CDR1 and CDR2 (germline): LGHNA, YNFKEQ. The CDR3 nucleotides read TGTGCCAGCAGTCGTACACTCCCTTCAGGACCCACTGAAGCTTTCTTT. Translation: CASSRTLPSGPTEAFF.

This clonotype came up a few times. This rearrangement joins TRBV9 to TRBJ2-1; the match to TRBD2 covers 8 bases. Germline loops: CDR1 SGDLS, CDR2 YYNGEE. Unmatched junction bases numbered 4, after V lost 5 bases and J lost 0 bases. CDR3 length: 15 amino acids. DNA of the CDR3: TGTGCCAGCAGTGGTAGCGGGACCTCCTACAATGAGCAGTTCTTC. Residues: CASSGSGTSYNEQFF.

The chain links TRBV6-1 to TRBJ2-7; TRBD1 is a possible D gene (6 bases). The V gene lost 6 bases and the J gene lost 2 bases, with 17 bases spanning the gap. This CDR3 has 15 amino acids. CDR1 is MNHNS, CDR2 SASEGT, per germline. CDR3 DNA: TGTGCCAGCAGACCTATACAGGGTGGACCCTACGAGCAGTACTTC. Its protein is CASRPIQGGPYEQYF.

V is TRBV28 and J is TRBJ2-1, with 10 bases aligning to TRBD1. The CDR3 extends over 16 amino acids. CDR1 is MDHEN and CDR2 is SYDVKM in the germline V gene. V trimming: 6 bases; J trimming: 7 bases; junction bases outside the gene matches: 12. The CDR3 is CASRTGTGVVWNEQFF. CDR3 nucleotide sequence: TGTGCCAGCAGAACCGGGACAGGGGTGGTGTGGAATGAGCAGTTCTTC.

A few counts support this clonotype. The chain's CDR3 is CASSFRSGPPYNEQFF. DNA of the CDR3: TGTGCCAGCAGCTTCCGATCGGGACCCCCATACAATGAGCAGTTCTTC. This chain uses TRBV6-5 with TRBJ2-1, with D perhaps TRBD1 or TRBD2 (5 bases each). Trimming stripped 6 bases from V and 4 bases from J, with 19 bases between. The CDR3 spans 16 residues. Germline V gives CDR1 MNHEY, CDR2 SVGAGI.

This clonotype was seen a few times. The genes are TRBV27 and TRBJ1-2; TRBD1 matches at 7 bases. The trim removed 1 base at V and 2 bases at J, leaving 4 bases unmatched. Looked up from germline, CDR1 is MNHEY and CDR2 is SMNVEV (reference sequence). The CDR3 has 15 amino acids. CDR3 sequence (DNA): TGTGCCAGCAGTTTATTCCCAGGGGGGAACTATGGCTACACCTTC. Its translation: CASSLFPGGNYGYTF.

The V and J genes are TRBV12-3 or TRBV12-4 and TRBJ1-4; D is ambiguous. With 4 bases removed from V and 10 bases from J, the gap between germline ends came to 10 bases. CDR3 length: 12 amino acids. CDR3 nucleotides: TGTGCCAGCAGTTATCCCCTCGGAAAACTGTTTTTT. Translation: CASSYPLGKLFF.

This clonotype was recorded a few times. The chain couples TRBV6-5 to TRBJ2-1; unclear D gene. The germline V and J ends were trimmed by 2 bases and 5 bases, with 16 bases remaining between them. Germline V gene lookup returns CDR1 MNHEY and CDR2 SVGAGI. CDR3 length: 16 amino acids. This chain's CDR3 is CASSYATGRQHNEQFF. CDR3 DNA: TGTGCCAGCAGTTACGCGACTGGACGGCAACACAATGAGCAGTTCTTC.

The genes are TRBV2 and TRBJ2-1; 10 nucleotides match TRBD2. After removal of 8 bases from V and 0 bases from J, the junction contained 4 bases not matched to a gene. Germline V gene lookup returns CDR1 SNHLY and CDR2 FYNNEI. This CDR3 has 15 amino acids. The CDR3 coding sequence is TGTGCCAGCGGGACTAGCGCTAGCTCCTACAATGAGCAGTTCTTC. This gives the protein CASGTSASSYNEQFF.

The table lists this clonotype with a few counts. The V and J genes are TRBV7-3 and TRBJ2-2, with D uncertain. The CDR3 consists of 14 residues. CDR1 and CDR2 (germline): SGHTA, FQGTGA. Trimming shortened V by 5 bases and J by 2 bases, and 9 bases separated the two germline ends. CDR3 in DNA: TGTGCCAGCAGCCCCGAGAGCAACACCGGGGAGCTGTTTTTT. Translation gives CASSPESNTGELFF.

J is TRBJ1-1 and V is TRBV2, with D possibly matching TRBD1 (5 bases). CDR1 is SNHLY, CDR2 FYNNEI, per germline. Trimming took 6 bases from V and 3 from J, leaving 11 bases between them. The CDR3 has 13 amino acids. DNA for the CDR3: TGTGCCAGCAGCGGCTCGGGGCACACTGAAGCTTTCTTT. This translates into CASSGSGHTEAFF.

The gene calls are TRBV4-2 and TRBJ2-3, with TRBD2 matching 9 bases. CDR1 is LGHNA and CDR2 is YNFKEQ in the germline V gene. This CDR3 region has 17 residues. The V and J ends lost 0 bases and 2 bases, in that order; junction bases with no gene match: 6. CDR3 region: CASSQDGGLAATDTQYF. Written as DNA, the CDR3 is TGTGCCAGCAGCCAAGACGGGGGACTAGCCGCCACAGATACGCAGTATTTT.

The rearrangement joins TRBV27 to TRBJ1-5; no firm D call. Germline V lookup: CDR1 MNHEY, CDR2 SMNVEV (reference sequence). Trimming removed 1 base from V and 9 bases from J, with 13 bases in between. This CDR3 spans 14 amino acids. CDR3 coding DNA: TGTGCCAGCAGTTTATGGGCCAGACAAGGGCCCCAGCATTTT. Residues: CASSLWARQGPQHF.

This clonotype was counted once. V is TRBV19 and J is TRBJ1-1; TRBD1 is a possible D gene (5 bases). This CDR3 is 14 amino acids long. Deletions cut 2 bases from V and 4 bases from J, with 11 bases between. Germline V gives CDR1 LNHDA, CDR2 SQIVND (reference sequence). This chain's CDR3 is CASSIWGVGTEAFF. The CDR3 nucleotides read TGTGCCAGTAGTATATGGGGGGTTGGCACTGAAGCTTTCTTT.

The chain employs TRBV27 and TRBJ1-2; 7 nucleotides match TRBD1. CDR3 size: 14 residues. From germline, CDR1 is MNHEY and CDR2 SMNVEV (reference sequence). The V segment lost 5 bases and the J segment 4 bases; nucleotides outside the gene matches: 7. The CDR3 region is CASSRRDSSYGYTF. The CDR3 DNA reads as TGTGCCAGCAGTCGACGGGACAGCAGCTATGGCTACACCTTC.

The chain uses TRBV4-1 and TRBJ1-2; D is uncertain. Germline values: CDR1 MGHRA, CDR2 YSYEKL. Trimming shortened V by 0 bases and J by 8 bases, and 4 bases separated the two germline ends. The CDR3 runs 11 residues. CDR3 DNA: TGCGCCAGCAGCCAAGATGCGGGCTACACCTTC. The encoded protein is CASSQDAGYTF.

The chain uses TRBV12-3 or TRBV12-4 and TRBJ2-5; D is undetermined. Trimming cost V 7 bases and J 5 bases, with 14 bases left between them. This CDR3 region has 13 residues. In DNA form, the CDR3 reads TGTGCCAGCACCTCGTTGACCGGGGAGACCCAGTACTTC. This codes for CASTSLTGETQYF.

In its sample, this clonotype was seen a few times. J is TRBJ2-2 and V is TRBV4-1; a weak D match, TRBD1 (6 bases). The germline V and J ends were trimmed by 2 bases and 4 bases, with 14 bases remaining between them. Germline CDR1 reads MGHRA; CDR2 reads YSYEKL. The CDR3 spans 16 residues. CDR3: CASSQLTGRGTGELFF. CDR3 sequence (DNA): TGCGCCAGCAGCCAACTTACAGGGCGCGGCACCGGGGAGCTGTTTTTT.

This clonotype was detected ten times or more. V gene TRBV4-1 combines with J gene TRBJ1-6; no definite D call. Germline values: CDR1 MGHRA, CDR2 YSYEKL. The length of the CDR3 is 15 residues. V lost 4 bases to trimming and J lost 6 bases, with 13 bases between them. CDR3: CASSPLGPSNSPLHF. CDR3 DNA sequence: TGCGCCAGCAGCCCCTTAGGACCGTCTAATTCACCCCTCCACTTT.

The V gene is TRBV28, the J gene TRBJ1-2, with D maybe TRBD1 (5 bases). CDR3 length: 13 residues. CDR1 is MDHEN, CDR2 SYDVKM, per germline. With 3 bases removed from V and 4 bases from J, the gap between germline ends came to 9 bases. CDR3 loop: CASSFSDSYGYTF. DNA for the CDR3: TGTGCCAGCAGTTTCTCCGACAGCTATGGCTACACCTTC.

There are a few counts of this clonotype. The genes are TRBV12-3 or TRBV12-4 and TRBJ1-1; 7 nucleotides match TRBD1. The junction had 14 bases not matched to a gene; V was cut back by 5 bases and J by 11 bases. CDR3 length: 14 amino acids. In DNA form, the CDR3 reads TGTGCCAGCAGTCCACCTAAAAAGGGGGCTTGGGCTTTCTTT. This gives the protein CASSPPKKGAWAFF.

The chain is built from TRBV19 and TRBJ1-3; D possibly corresponds to TRBD1 (6 bases). Germline CDR1 LNHDA, CDR2 SQIVND (reference sequence). V lost 7 bases and J 0 bases, leaving 13 bases between the germline ends. The CDR3 has 15 residues. The CDR3 sequence: CASTMGASSGNTIYF. CDR3 DNA sequence: TGTGCCAGTACCATGGGGGCGAGCTCTGGAAACACCATATATTTT. The whole variable domain, filled in from reference TRBV19 and TRBJ1-3, reads DGGITQSPKYLFRKEGQNVTLSCEQNLNHDAMYWYRQDPGQGLRLIYYSQIVNDFQKGDIAEGYSVSREKKESFPLTVTSAQKNPTAFYLCASTMGASSGNTIYFGEGSWLTVV.